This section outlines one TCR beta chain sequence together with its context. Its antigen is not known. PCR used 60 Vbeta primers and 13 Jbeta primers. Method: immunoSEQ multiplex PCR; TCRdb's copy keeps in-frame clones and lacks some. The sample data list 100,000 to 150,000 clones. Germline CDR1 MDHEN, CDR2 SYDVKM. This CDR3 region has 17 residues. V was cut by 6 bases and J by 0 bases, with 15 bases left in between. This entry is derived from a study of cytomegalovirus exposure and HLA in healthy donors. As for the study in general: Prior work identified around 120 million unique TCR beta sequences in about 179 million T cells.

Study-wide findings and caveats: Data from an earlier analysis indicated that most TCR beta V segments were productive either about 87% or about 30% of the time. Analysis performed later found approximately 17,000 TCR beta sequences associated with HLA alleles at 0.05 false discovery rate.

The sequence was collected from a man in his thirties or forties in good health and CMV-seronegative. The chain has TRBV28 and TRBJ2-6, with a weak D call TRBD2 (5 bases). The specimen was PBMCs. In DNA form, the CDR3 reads TGTGCCAGCAGCCCATTTGGGAGACCCTCTGGGGCCAACGTCCTGACTTTC. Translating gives CASSPFGRPSGANVLTF. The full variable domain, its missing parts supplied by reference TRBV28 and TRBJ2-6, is DVKVTQSSRYLVKRTGEKVFLECVQDMDHENMFWYRQDPGLGLRLIYFSYDVKMKEKGDIPEGYSVSREKKERFSLILESASTNQTSMYLCASSPFGRPSGANVLTFGAGSRLTVL.